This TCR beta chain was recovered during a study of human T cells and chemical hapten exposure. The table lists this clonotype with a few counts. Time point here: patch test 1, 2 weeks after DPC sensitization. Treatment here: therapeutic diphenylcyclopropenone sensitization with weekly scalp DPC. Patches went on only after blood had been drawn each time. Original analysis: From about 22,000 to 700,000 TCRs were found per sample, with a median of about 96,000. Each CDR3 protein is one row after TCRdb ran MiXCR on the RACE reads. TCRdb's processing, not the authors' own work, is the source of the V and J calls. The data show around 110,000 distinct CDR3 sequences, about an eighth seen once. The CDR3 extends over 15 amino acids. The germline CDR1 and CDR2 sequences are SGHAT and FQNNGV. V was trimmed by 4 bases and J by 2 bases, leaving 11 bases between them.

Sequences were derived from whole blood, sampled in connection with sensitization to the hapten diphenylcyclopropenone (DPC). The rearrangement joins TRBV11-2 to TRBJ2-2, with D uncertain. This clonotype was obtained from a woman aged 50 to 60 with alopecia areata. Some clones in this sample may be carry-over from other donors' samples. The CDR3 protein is CASSSYRVNTGELFF. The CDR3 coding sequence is TGTGCCAGCAGCTCCTACAGAGTCAACACCGGGGAGCTGTTTTTT.